One sample yielded the 4 T cell receptor beta chains listed below, sequenced in a study of identical twins. TCRdb ran MiXCR on the 5' RACE reads and lists one entry per CDR3 protein. The table includes fewer than 900,000 distinct CDR3 sequences, roughly 18% detected once. These same records also appear under a second study, on T cells expressing NK-cell markers.

Source material: PBMCs. Receptors were obtained from a young woman in good health.

This clonotype was seen only once. The chain recombines TRBV10-3 with TRBJ2-7; perhaps TRBD1 as D (6 bases). Looked up from germline, CDR1 is ENHRY and CDR2 is SYGVKD. The CDR3 has 15 amino acids. V was pared by 0 bases and J by 0 bases, with 9 bases between. The CDR3: CAISESGANSYEQYF. The CDR3 coding sequence is TGTGCCATCAGTGAGTCGGGGGCGAACTCCTACGAGCAGTACTTC.

J is TRBJ1-1 and V is TRBV29-1, with a tentative D call TRBD1 (5 bases). Trimming pared 3 bases from V and 1 base from J, leaving 9 bases between. The CDR3 has 13 amino acids. Germline CDR1 and CDR2: SQVTM and ANQGSEA. The DNA of the CDR3 is TGCAGCGTTGACAGCGGGGGGAACACTGAAGCTTTCTTT. Translating it yields CSVDSGGNTEAFF. The complete variable domain, with remaining parts taken from reference TRBV29-1 and TRBJ1-1, reads SAVISQKPSRDICQRGTSLTIQCQVDSQVTMMFWYRQQPGQSLTLIATANQGSEATYESGFVIDKFPISRPNLTFSTLTVSNMSPEDSSIYLCSVDSGGNTEAFFGQGTRLTVV.

This clonotype showed up just a few times. V and J are TRBV20-1 and TRBJ2-7; D ambiguous. V dropped 2 bases and J dropped 9 bases, with 17 bases sitting between them. The CDR3 spans 13 residues. Germline loops: CDR1 DFQATT, CDR2 SNEGSKA (reference sequence). The CDR3 region is CSARYLRRPGQYF. As DNA, the CDR3 is TGCAGTGCTAGATACCTAAGACGGCCCGGGCAGTACTTC.

DNA for the CDR3: TGTGCCAGCAGTTTGCGGGGGCCTACCAAAAACATTCAGTACTTC. This codes for CASSLRGPTKNIQYF. The J gene is TRBJ2-4, the V gene TRBV27, with D perhaps matching TRBD2 (7 bases). V was shortened by 3 bases and J by 2 bases, with 11 bases between the two germline ends. This CDR3 contains 15 residues. Germline CDR1 reads MNHEY; CDR2 reads SMNVEV (reference sequence).